The present entry profiles one T cell receptor (beta chain) with its context. Its specificity is not known. Researchers ran the assay at a deep level. Profiling relied on immunoSEQ multiplex PCR, and the TCRdb table lists in-frame clones only, not all of them. The sample has about 2.2 million clones; about 92% are singletons. CDR1 is KGHSH, CDR2 LQKENI, per germline. The CDR3 loop spans 15 amino acids. The junction had 5 bases not matched to a gene; V was cut back by 2 bases and J by 5 bases. The record originates from a study of shared clonotypes between healthy human individuals. At the level of the study: Plates per donor: three CD4 naive, three CD4 memory, two CD8 naive, one CD8 memory. Study outcomes and limitations: An expected dependence of interdonor clonotype sharing on sequencing depth was noted.

CD45RO-negative, CCR7-selected cells formed the naive CD8 fraction, which excluded terminally differentiated effector memory CD45RA+ cells. The donor population consisted of healthy HIV-negative adults with no recent acute infections or vaccinations. The chain joins TRBV18 to TRBJ1-5; 8 bases fit TRBD1. Sequencing was done on a sample of naive CD8+ T cells from PBMCs. This clonotype was sampled from a man younger than 35 in good health. Some clones in this sample may be carry-over from other donors' samples. The CDR3 DNA reads as TGTGCCAGCTCACCAGCCGACAGGGGAGATCAGCCCCAGCATTTT. Its translation: CASSPADRGDQPQHF.